The sequence of this T cell receptor beta chain was determined in a study of control samples from healthy donors and cancer patients. Sequenced by immunoSEQ multiplex PCR; TCRdb stores in-frame clones only, minus some. The sample consists of 150,000 or so clones, over 85% of them appearing once. V was pared by 5 bases and J by 2 bases, with 13 bases between. Germline V gives CDR1 SGHKS, CDR2 YYEKEE (reference sequence). This CDR3 has 14 residues. Sequencing input: blood. The receptor was isolated from a man aged 18 to 30 in good health. This chain connects TRBV5-5 to TRBJ1-2, with D unclear. The CDR3 reads CASSRGEANYGYTF. Written as DNA, the CDR3 is TGTGCCAGCAGTCGTGGGGAGGCAAACTATGGCTACACCTTC.